This T cell receptor beta chain was recorded in a study of blood T cell repertoires in COVID-19 (dated by TCRdb to 2018 to 2021). General notes on the study: Collaborator samples came from the United States, Italy and Spain and covered acute and convalescent phases of COVID-19. The prospective study material was composed of cDNA or gDNA derived from T cells, B-cell-depleted T cells, or PBMCs. The dataset comprised deeply sampled blood TCRbeta repertoires from subjects exposed to, actively infected with, or recovered from COVID-19. Where HLA class I and class II types were available, the types were taken from metadata supplied by the sample provider, not from assay-based typing. The sample metadata nearly always contained a de-identified subject ID, COVID-19 status, age in years and sex. The repertoires were released in a freely available public database meant as a resource for research on the immune response to SARS-CoV-2. The samples were drawn from two sources: the first 160 participants of the ongoing ImmuneRACE study, and 950 to 1,500 subjects contributed by 6 global collaborators.

The CDR3 contains 13 residues, cysteine and phenylalanine counted. Of all the DNA, just the CDR3 is kept, 39 bases in frame from base 1. The germline ends are 11 bases apart after V is trimmed by 5 bases and J by 4 bases. From the germline V gene, CDR1 is SGHTA and CDR2 is FQGNSA. Study-wide conclusions, independent of this receptor: The amount of clinical and demographic metadata varied by source and participant and was provided uncurated.

With regard to this clone: The antigen it recognizes is unknown. No much larger clone is present one base from it, and per-base qualities are unavailable.

TCRbeta CDR3 regions were amplified from genomic DNA by means of the immunoSEQ Assay, a bias-controlled multiplex PCR. The source study handled its data this way. Within the assay, amplification of reference gene primers was used to estimate how many nucleated cells each sample contained. To quantify the absolute abundance of each unique TCRbeta CDR3 rearrangement, sequence reads were collapsed and filtered. For each sample, productive Simpson clonality was calculated as the square root of Simpson's diversity index across productive rearrangements. TCRdb mirrors the immuneACCESS table, restricted to in-frame sequences. Some clones are absent from its copies; in checked studies, under half trace to an unresolved V gene, and the reason for the others is unknown. V, J and clone size are those of that table, while D and trimming were read from the DNA. The sample data list approximately 220,000 clones, and 84% of these were observed just once. About 7% of the sample is held by the ten biggest clonotypes.

Participants in the prospective study were aged about 18 to 95 years, lived in about two dozen United States geographic areas, and enrolled through a virtual design. In the prospective study, cohorts were assigned on the basis of participant-reported clinical history obtained from a screening survey and a study questionnaire. Recovered participants in ImmuneRACE Cohort 3 were defined by two consecutive negative NP/OP PCR tests, clearance by a healthcare professional, or resolution of symptoms. In the prospective study, whole blood, serum and a nasopharyngeal or oropharyngeal swab were collected from each participant by mobile phlebotomists. Prospective study participants could optionally give additional blood draws and questionnaires over an approximately two-month period. Blood samples from the prospective study were shipped frozen or at room temperature prior to DNA extraction.

The rearranged chain carries TRBV7-2 and TRBJ1-2, and perhaps TRBD1 as D gene, on 5 matching bases. Sequencing was done on a sample of PBMCs or T cells enriched from blood (not recorded which). The sequence derives from a woman in her thirties or forties who had recovered from COVID-19. The DNA sequence is as follows: TGTGCCAGCAGCGGCGGGGGGAGCTATGGCTACACCTTC. It specifies CASSGGGSYGYTF. This CDR3, with the reference TRBV7-2 and TRBJ1-2 proteins standing in past its ends, gives the full variable domain GAGVSQSPSNKVTEKGKDVELRCDPISGHTALYWYRQSLGQGLEFLIYFQGNSAPDKSGLPSDRFSAERTGGSVSTLTIQRTQQEDSAVYLCASSGGGSYGYTFGSGTRLTVV.